These T cell receptor beta chains were read from a single sample in a study of cytomegalovirus exposure and HLA in healthy donors. Sequencing was performed with immunoSEQ multiplex PCR; in TCRdb, only in-frame clones are kept and a portion is missing. There are around 150,000 clones in the sample; approximately 68% occur only once, and around 4.7% lies in the top ten. Sequencing was done on a sample of PBMCs. These receptors were taken from a man between 60 and 70 years old in good health and CMV-seronegative. Both conserved end residues are part of each CDR3. D genes are given only for firm matches. Clone size is not always given. Where it is, it says once, few, many or a class for expanded clones.

j_call	cdr3_length	clone_size	v_call	d_call	cdr3_nt	cdr3_aa
TRBJ2-1	15	NA	TRBV5-6	TRBD1	TGTGCCAGCAGCTTAGGGACAGGCTACAGCAATGAGCAGTTCTTC	CASSLGTGYSNEQFF
TRBJ2-1	16	few	TRBV7-3	NA	TGTGCCAGCAGCTTACAGGCTAGCGCCCGCTACAATGAGCAGTTCTTC	CASSLQASARYNEQFF
TRBJ1-1	16	NA	TRBV19	TRBD1	TGTGCCAGTAGTATCAACACAGGGACAGTCTACACTGAAGCTTTCTTT	CASSINTGTVYTEAFF
TRBJ1-1	15	NA	TRBV5-1	NA	TGCGCCAGCAGCTCCAGACAGGCCTCGGGGACTGAAGCTTTCTTT	CASSSRQASGTEAFF
TRBJ2-3	18	NA	TRBV4-3	TRBD1	TGCGCCAGCAGCCGCTATTTAACCGGGACAGGGGGCACAGATACGCAGTATTTT	CASSRYLTGTGGTDTQYF
TRBJ1-1	15	NA	TRBV5-6	NA	TGTGCCAGCAGCTGGGAAACAGGATTGAACACTGAAGCTTTCTTT	CASSWETGLNTEAFF
TRBJ2-5	15	NA	TRBV7-9	NA	TGTGCCAGCAGCGCCATCGGACAGACCCAAGAGACCCAGTACTTC	CASSAIGQTQETQYF
TRBJ1-2	13	NA	TRBV28	NA	TGTGCCAGCCTGGGGACTGTTCTCTATGGCTACCCCTTC	CASLGTVLYGYPF
TRBJ2-5	13	NA	TRBV29-1	TRBD2	TGCAGCGGGGGGAGGGGCCGAGAAGAGACCCAGTACTTC	CSGGRGREETQYF
TRBJ2-7	19	NA	TRBV7-9	TRBD2	TGTTCCAGCAGCGATATCTACGAACTAGCGGGAGGGCCATCGGGGGAGCAGTACTTC	CSSSDIYELAGGPSGEQYF
TRBJ2-5	14	NA	TRBV6-1	TRBD2	TGTGCCAGCAGCCCCTCGGGACTAGCGGGAACCCAGTACTTC	CASSPSGLAGTQYF
TRBJ1-1	13	NA	TRBV6-1	TRBD1	TGTGCCAGCAGGGGACAGGGGTGGACTGAAGCTTTCTTT	CASRGQGWTEAFF
TRBJ1-4	14	NA	TRBV5-5	NA	TGTGCCAGCAGCCAGGACACGGGTAATGAAAAACTGTTTTTT	CASSQDTGNEKLFF
TRBJ2-3	14	few	TRBV7-2	NA	TGTGCCAGCAGCCCCGGGACTAGCACAGATACGCAGTATTTT	CASSPGTSTDTQYF
TRBJ2-1	16	NA	TRBV28	TRBD2	TGTGCCAGCAGGGAACATAGCGGGAGGGTGGGGAATGAGCAGTTCTTC	CASREHSGRVGNEQFF
TRBJ2-7	12	few	TRBV11-1	NA	TGTGCCAGCAGCTTAGAACGGGATCAGCAGTACTTC	CASSLERDQQYF
TRBJ1-1	13	NA	TRBV5-1	NA	TGCGCCAGCAGCCAAAATCTGAACACTGAAGCTTTCTTT	CASSQNLNTEAFF
TRBJ2-1	16	NA	TRBV27	NA	TGTGCCAGCAGTCCCCCACGAACTGATTACTACAATGAGCAGTTCTTC	CASSPPRTDYYNEQFF
TRBJ2-1	18	once	TRBV10-3	TRBD2	TGTGCCATCAGTGAGATGAGGACTAGCGTGAGCTCCTACAATGAGCAGTTCTTC	CAISEMRTSVSSYNEQFF
TRBJ2-5	14	NA	TRBV19	NA	TGTGCCAGTAGTATGCAAGACTACCAAGAGACCCAGTACTTC	CASSMQDYQETQYF
TRBJ1-1	14	NA	TRBV18	TRBD1	TGTGCCAGCTCACCAGACAGGGGTAGGACTGAAGCTTTCTTT	CASSPDRGRTEAFF
TRBJ2-7	15	NA	TRBV6-1	NA	TGTGCCAGCAGTGAAAGTTTCTGGGGGGTCTACGAGCAGTACTTC	CASSESFWGVYEQYF
TRBJ2-7	14	once	TRBV14	NA	TGTGCCAGCAGCAGGAGACTAACTGACTACGAGCAGTACTTC	CASSRRLTDYEQYF
TRBJ1-1	13	NA	TRBV5-1	TRBD1	TGCGCCAGCAGGACAGGGACCAACACTGAAGCTTTCTTT	CASRTGTNTEAFF
TRBJ1-1	14	NA	TRBV7-2	NA	TGTGCCAGCAGCTTTCCAGGGGAACACACTGAAGCTTTCTTT	CASSFPGEHTEAFF
TRBJ2-3	16	NA	TRBV5-1	NA	TGCGCCAGCAGCTTGGGGCCAATCGCCACCACAGATACGCAGTATTTT	CASSLGPIATTDTQYF
TRBJ1-1	16	NA	TRBV7-9	TRBD1	TGTGCCAGCAGCTTAGCTCTCTCAGGGACAGGGAATGAAGCTTTCTTT	CASSLALSGTGNEAFF
TRBJ2-7	12	NA	TRBV6-5	NA	TGTGCCAGCAGGACCTCAGGGCGCGAGCAGTACTTC	CASRTSGREQYF
TRBJ1-6	14	NA	TRBV28	NA	TGTGCCAGCAGTTTAGGCGGTTATAATTCACCCCTCCACTTT	CASSLGGYNSPLHF
TRBJ2-1	18	once	TRBV27	TRBD2	TGTGCCAGCAGTCCCCGGACTAGCGGGAGGAAAGGCTACAATGAGCAGTTCTTC	CASSPRTSGRKGYNEQFF
TRBJ1-6	16	NA	TRBV7-2	TRBD1	TGTGCCAGCAGCCATAGGTGGACAGGGAATAATTCACCCCTCCACTTT	CASSHRWTGNNSPLHF
TRBJ1-2	14	NA	TRBV7-2	NA	TGTGCCAGCCAGCGGGGGGCGGGCATCTATGGCTACACCTTC	CASQRGAGIYGYTF
TRBJ1-6	17	few	TRBV5-1	TRBD1	TGCGCCAGCAGAATTAATCCCCAGGGACAGGATAATTCACCCCTCCACTTT	CASRINPQGQDNSPLHF
TRBJ2-7	15	NA	TRBV9	TRBD2	TGTGCCAGCAGCGTAGGGGTTAGCGGGAGGGACGAGCAGTACTTC	CASSVGVSGRDEQYF
TRBJ2-5	15	NA	TRBV5-1	TRBD2	TGCGCCAGCAGCCGGGAGACTAGCGGGCAAGAGACCCAGTACTTC	CASSRETSGQETQYF
TRBJ2-2	16	NA	TRBV5-4	NA	TGTGCCAGCAGCTCCCCAGCGGGCATGAACACCGGGGAGCTGTTTTTT	CASSSPAGMNTGELFF
TRBJ2-5	15	NA	TRBV13	TRBD1	TGTGCCAGCACCCGAGCAGGGGGCAGTGGGGAGACCCAGTACTTC	CASTRAGGSGETQYF
TRBJ1-5	14	few	TRBV6-6	TRBD1	TGTGCCAGCATTAAGGGACAGGGGAACCAGCCCCAGCATTTT	CASIKGQGNQPQHF
TRBJ1-2	15	NA	TRBV30	TRBD1	TGTGCCTGGACCCGGGACAGGTTTAGTAACTATGGCTACACCTTC	CAWTRDRFSNYGYTF
TRBJ1-1	14	once	TRBV11-2	NA	TGTGCCAGCAGCGGTACAGGGCTGAACACTGAAGCTTTCTTT	CASSGTGLNTEAFF
TRBJ1-1	16	NA	TRBV7-9	TRBD1	TGTGCCAGCAGCTCCCTACTGGGACAGTTGAACACTGAAGCTTTCTTT	CASSSLLGQLNTEAFF